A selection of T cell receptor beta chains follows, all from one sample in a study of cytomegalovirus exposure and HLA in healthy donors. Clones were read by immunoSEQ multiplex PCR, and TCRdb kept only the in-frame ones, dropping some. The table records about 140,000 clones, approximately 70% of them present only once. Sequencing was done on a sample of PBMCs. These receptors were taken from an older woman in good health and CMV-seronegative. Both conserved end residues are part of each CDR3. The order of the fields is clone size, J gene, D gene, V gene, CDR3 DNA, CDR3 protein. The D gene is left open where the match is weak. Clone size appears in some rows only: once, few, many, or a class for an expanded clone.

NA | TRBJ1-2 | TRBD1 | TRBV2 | TGTGCCAGCAACGTAGACAGGGATGGCTACACCTTC | CASNVDRDGYTF
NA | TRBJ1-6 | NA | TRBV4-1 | TGCGCCAGCAGCCAAGTCCAAGCGGCCTATAATTCACCCCTCCACTTT | CASSQVQAAYNSPLHF
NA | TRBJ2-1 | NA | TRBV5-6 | TGTGCCAGCAGTCCGTGGGGACGGAGGGACTATGAGCAGTTCTTC | CASSPWGRRDYEQFF
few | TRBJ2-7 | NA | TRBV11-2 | TGTGCCAGCAGCTTCGACCAGGGGTACGAGCAGTACTTC | CASSFDQGYEQYF
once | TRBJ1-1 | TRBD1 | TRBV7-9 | TGTGCCAGCAGCAACCGACAGGGGTGGGGCACTGAAGCTTTCTTT | CASSNRQGWGTEAFF
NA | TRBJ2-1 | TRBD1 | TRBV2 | TGTGCCAGCAGTGAACAGGGGGCTGGGAATGAGCAGTTCTTC | CASSEQGAGNEQFF
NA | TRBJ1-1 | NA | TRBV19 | TGTGCCAGTAGTATACGGGGTTCGGCTTTCTTT | CASSIRGSAFF
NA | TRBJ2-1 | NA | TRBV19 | TGTGCCAGTACCCCTAGCATTGCGAGTGAGCAGTTCTTC | CASTPSIASEQFF
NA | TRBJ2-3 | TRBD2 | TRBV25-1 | TGTGCCAGCAGTGGCCGACTAGCGCCCACAGATACGCAGTATTTT | CASSGRLAPTDTQYF
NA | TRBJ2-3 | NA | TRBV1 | TGCACCAGCAGCCAAGATATGGGGGGAAGCACAGATACGCAGTATTTT | CTSSQDMGGSTDTQYF
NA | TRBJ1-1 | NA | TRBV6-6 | TGTGCCAGCAGTTACGGGGGGGGGAACACTGAAGCTTTCTTT | CASSYGGGNTEAFF
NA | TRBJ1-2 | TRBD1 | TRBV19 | TGTGCCAGTAGGGACAGGGGCAGGGGCTACACCTTC | CASRDRGRGYTF
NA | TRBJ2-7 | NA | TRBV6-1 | TGTGCCAGCAGTGGTCTCAGGGTGGACTCCTACGAGCAGTACTTC | CASSGLRVDSYEQYF
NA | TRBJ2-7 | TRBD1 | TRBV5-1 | TGCGCCAGCAGCTTGTGGGGACAGGGGGCGGATAGCTCCTACGAGCAGTACTTC | CASSLWGQGADSSYEQYF
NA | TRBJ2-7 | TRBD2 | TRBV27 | TGTGCCAGCAGCATGGTCGGGACTAGCGGCTACGAGCAGTACTTC | CASSMVGTSGYEQYF
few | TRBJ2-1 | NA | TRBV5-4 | TGTGCCAGCAGCTTTTCGACCGGGGGGCGTAGAAATGAGCAGTTCTTC | CASSFSTGGRRNEQFF
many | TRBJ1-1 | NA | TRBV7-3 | TGTGCCAGCAGTGATACCAGGAACACTGAAGCTTTCTTT | CASSDTRNTEAFF
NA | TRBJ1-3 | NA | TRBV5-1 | TGCGCCAGCAGCTCGACACCGGGACAAGGAAGCTCTGGAAACACCATATATTTT | CASSSTPGQGSSGNTIYF
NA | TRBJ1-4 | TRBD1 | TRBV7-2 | TGTGCCAGCAGCCGACAGGGCAATAATGAAAAACTGTTTTTT | CASSRQGNNEKLFF
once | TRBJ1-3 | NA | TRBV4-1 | TGCGCCAGCAGCCAAGATCAGTATGGGGGCTCCTCTGGAAACACCATATATTTT | CASSQDQYGGSSGNTIYF
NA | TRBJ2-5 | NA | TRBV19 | TGTGCCAGTCAACCCTTCCTTAGAGGGTCCCAAGAGACCCAGTACTTC | CASQPFLRGSQETQYF
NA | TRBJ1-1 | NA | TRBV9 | TGTGCCAGCAGCGTAGCGACTAAAAACACTGAAGCTTTCTTT | CASSVATKNTEAFF
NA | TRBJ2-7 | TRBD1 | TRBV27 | TGTGCCAGCAGAGCCTCAGGGGGCGCATTCGACGAGCAGTACTTC | CASRASGGAFDEQYF
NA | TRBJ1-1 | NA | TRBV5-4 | TGTGCCAGCAGCTTGGTCCAGGGAATGAACACTGAAGCTTTCTTT | CASSLVQGMNTEAFF
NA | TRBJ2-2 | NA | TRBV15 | TGTGCCACCAGCAGAGATCGCCAGAACCACGGGACCGGGGAGCTGTTTTTT | CATSRDRQNHGTGELFF
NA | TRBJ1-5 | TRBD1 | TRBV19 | TGTGCCAGTAGAATTACAGGGGGCGAGGGCAATCAGCCCCAGCATTTT | CASRITGGEGNQPQHF
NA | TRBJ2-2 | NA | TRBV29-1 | TGCAGCGTTGCCCAGGGGGGCACCGGGGAGCTGTTTTTT | CSVAQGGTGELFF
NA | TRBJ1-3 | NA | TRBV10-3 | TGTGCCATCAGTGACGGAGTTACTGGAAACACCATATATTTT | CAISDGVTGNTIYF
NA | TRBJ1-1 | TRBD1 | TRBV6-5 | TGTGCCAGCAGGCTCCCGGGACAGGGAAGCGCTTTCTTT | CASRLPGQGSAFF
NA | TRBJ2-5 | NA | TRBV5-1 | TGCGCCAGCAGGGAGACTTCACCCCAAGAGACCCAGTACTTC | CASRETSPQETQYF
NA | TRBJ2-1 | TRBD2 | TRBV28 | TGTGCCAGCAGTTCTCAGCGGGGTAATGATGAGCAGTTCTTC | CASSSQRGNDEQFF
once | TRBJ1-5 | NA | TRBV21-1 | TGTGCCAGCAGCCGGACAGGAAGCAATCAGCCCCAGCATTTT | CASSRTGSNQPQHF
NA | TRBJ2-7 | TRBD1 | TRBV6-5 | TGTGCCAGCAGCACAGGGGTCTCCGAGCAGTACTTC | CASSTGVSEQYF
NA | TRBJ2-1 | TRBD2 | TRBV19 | TGTGCCAGTACCCCGGGGCAGGGCGAGCGGGGGTCCTACAATGAGCAGTTCTTC | CASTPGQGERGSYNEQFF
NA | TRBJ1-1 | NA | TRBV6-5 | TGTGCCAGCAGTGCGACTGTCGCGAACACTGAAGCTTTCTTT | CASSATVANTEAFF
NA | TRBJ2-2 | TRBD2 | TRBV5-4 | TGTGCCAGCAGCCACTTAGCGGGGGGGCCAGGCGGGGAGCTGTTTTTT | CASSHLAGGPGGELFF
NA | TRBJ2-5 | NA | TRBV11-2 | TGTGCCAGCAGCTTATTGTTGGGGCCCGAGACCCAGTACTTC | CASSLLLGPETQYF
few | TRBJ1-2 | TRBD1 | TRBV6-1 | TGTGCCAGCAGTGAAACGGGACAGGGGGCGTTCTATGGCTACACCTTC | CASSETGQGAFYGYTF
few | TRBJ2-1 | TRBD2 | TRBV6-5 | TGTGCCAGCATCTACTCGACTAGCGGGAGCAGAGAGCAGTTCTTC | CASIYSTSGSREQFF
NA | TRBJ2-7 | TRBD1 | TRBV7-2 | TGTGCCAGCAGGATGACAGGGGGCAGAAACGAGCAGTACTTC | CASRMTGGRNEQYF
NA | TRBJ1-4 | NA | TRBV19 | TGTGCCAGTACCGAGGCTCGAAAACTGTTTTTT | CASTEARKLFF